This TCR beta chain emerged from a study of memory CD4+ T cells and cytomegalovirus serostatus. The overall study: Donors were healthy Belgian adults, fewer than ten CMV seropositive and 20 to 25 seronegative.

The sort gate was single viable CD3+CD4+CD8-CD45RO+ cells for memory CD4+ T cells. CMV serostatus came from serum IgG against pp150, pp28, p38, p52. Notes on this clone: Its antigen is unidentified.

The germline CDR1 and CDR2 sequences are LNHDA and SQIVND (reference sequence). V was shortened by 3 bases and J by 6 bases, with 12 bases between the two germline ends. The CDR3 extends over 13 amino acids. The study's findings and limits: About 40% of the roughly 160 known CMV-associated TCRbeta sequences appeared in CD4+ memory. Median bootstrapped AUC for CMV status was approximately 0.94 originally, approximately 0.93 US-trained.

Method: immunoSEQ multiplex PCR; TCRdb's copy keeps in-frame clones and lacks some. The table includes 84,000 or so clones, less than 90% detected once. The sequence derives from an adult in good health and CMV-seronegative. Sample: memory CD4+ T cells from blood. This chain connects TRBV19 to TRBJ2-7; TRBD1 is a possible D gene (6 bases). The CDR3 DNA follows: TGTGCCAGTAGTATTTCTACAGGGAGCGAGCAGTACTTC. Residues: CASSISTGSEQYF.